One sample yielded the 21 T cell receptor beta chains listed below, sequenced in a study of regulatory T cells in long-lasting Graves disease. Time point given: newly diagnosed GD, antithyroid drugs for less than 3 months. RNA from PBMCs was the source of the TCR library. In building TCR beta libraries, iRepertoire HTBI primers were used together with Arm-PCR of CDR3 regions. One entry per CDR3 protein, called by TCRdb with MiXCR from the multiplex PCR reads. Of around 500,000 distinct CDR3 sequences listed, 15% to 20% were seen once; the top ten hold 20% to 25%. This sample also appeared in a second study, on T cells in Graves' hyperthyroidism and ophthalmopathy.

The specimen comprised peripheral blood mononuclear cells (PBMCs), sampled at new diagnosis, from a patient treated with antithyroid drugs. The receptor set was obtained from a middle-aged woman with Graves disease.

This clonotype was detected ten times or more. This chain joins TRBV7-3 and TRBJ2-3; D is uncertain. The CDR3 is made up of 12 amino acids. Per the germline V gene, CDR1 is SGHTA and CDR2 is FQGTGA. Trimming took 5 bases from V and 5 from J, leaving 8 bases between them. CDR3: CASSDPGDTQYF. DNA of the CDR3: TGTGCCAGCAGCGACCCAGGAGATACGCAGTATTTT. The full variable domain, in which reference TRBV7-3 and TRBJ2-3 provide the parts outside the CDR3, is GAGVSQTPSNKVTEKGKYVELRCDPISGHTALYWYRQSLGQGPEFLIYFQGTGAADDSGLPNDRFFAVRPEGSVSTLKIQRTERGDSAVYLCASSDPGDTQYFGPGTRLTVL.

This clonotype was detected many times. This rearrangement joins TRBV12-3 or TRBV12-4 to TRBJ1-2; D call uncertain. V was clipped by 0 bases and J by 4 bases, with 9 bases between them. The CDR3 is 14 residues long. The CDR3 sequence: CASSLAPGGYGYTF. The CDR3 region has the DNA TGTGCCAGCAGTTTAGCTCCAGGCGGCTATGGCTACACCTTC.

Many counts were recorded for this clonotype. The V and J genes are TRBV20-1 and TRBJ2-1, with 9 bases lining up with TRBD1. The CDR3 contains 16 residues. J gave up 6 bases and V 5 bases, and 14 bases lay outside the gene matches. The V gene's germline CDR1 is DFQATT and CDR2 SNEGSKA (reference sequence). DNA for the CDR3: TGCAGTGCTTCAATTTCTGGGACAGGGATCTCCAATGAGCAGTTCTTC. Translation: CSASISGTGISNEQFF.

This clonotype appeared many times. The rearrangement joins TRBV20-1 to TRBJ2-7; possibly TRBD1 for D (5 bases). Germline-derived CDR1 and CDR2 are DFQATT and SNEGSKA (reference sequence). Between the trimmed V and J ends, which lost 8 bases and 4 bases, there was a span of 15 bases. The CDR3 runs 12 residues. The CDR3 here is CSISGPLYEQYF. In DNA, the CDR3 is TGCAGTATTTCAGGGCCCCTTTACGAGCAGTACTTC.

V usage is TRBV9 and J usage is TRBJ2-6; no clear D gene. Per the germline V gene, CDR1 is SGDLS and CDR2 is YYNGEE. There are 14 residues in the CDR3. The germline V and J ends were trimmed by 0 bases and 2 bases, with 3 bases remaining between them. The CDR3 is CASSVGAGANVLTF. The CDR3 nucleotides are TGTGCCAGCAGCGTAGGGGCTGGGGCCAACGTCCTGACTTTC.

This clonotype appeared many times. The chain couples TRBV2 to TRBJ1-4; weak D call: TRBD1 (6 bases). The CDR3 covers 14 residues. Looked up from germline, CDR1 is SNHLY and CDR2 is FYNNEI. The V end lost 1 base, the J end lost 5 bases, and 8 bases lay between the germline ends. The CDR3 coding sequence is TGTGCCAGCAGTGAAGGGCAGGGGAATGAAAAACTGTTTTTT. Translated, it gives CASSEGQGNEKLFF.

This clonotype showed up just a few times. Here the CDR3 DNA reads TGCAGCGTTGGTGAGTTGAACACTGAAGCTTTCTTT. Amino acids: CSVGELNTEAFF. The chain has TRBV29-1 and TRBJ1-1; D uncertain. The CDR3 covers 12 residues. The V gene lost 4 bases and the J gene lost 0 bases, with 6 bases spanning the gap. In germline, CDR1 is SQVTM, CDR2 ANQGSEA.

At least ten counts were recorded for this clonotype. The chain is built from TRBV10-3 and TRBJ2-2, with D possibly matching TRBD2 (5 bases). The CDR3 length is 14 residues. CDR1 and CDR2 (germline): ENHRY, SYGVKD. Trimming stripped 0 bases from V and 4 bases from J, with 6 bases between. CDR3 sequence reads: CAISESGSTGELFF. CDR3 DNA sequence: TGTGCCATCAGTGAGTCGGGGAGCACCGGGGAGCTGTTTTTT.

The V call is TRBV2, the J call TRBJ2-1, with 7 bases lining up with TRBD2. V shed 6 bases and J 7 bases; nucleotides not matched to a gene: 3. Germline loops: CDR1 SNHLY, CDR2 FYNNEI. The CDR3 runs to 12 residues. Here the CDR3 DNA reads TGTGCCAGCAGGTGGGGGGGGAATGAGCAGTTCTTC. It codes for CASRWGGNEQFF.

This clonotype was recorded many times. This chain joins TRBV18 and TRBJ2-3; 8 positions match TRBD2. Germline V gene sequence: CDR1 KGHSH, CDR2 LQKENI. After removal of 3 bases from V and 8 bases from J, the junction contained 10 bases not matched to a gene. The CDR3 spans 15 residues. This chain's CDR3 is CASSPLAGREGTQYF. The CDR3 region has the DNA TGTGCCAGCTCACCTCTAGCGGGCCGGGAAGGTACGCAGTATTTT.

This clonotype was observed at least ten times. The chain joins TRBV7-3 to TRBJ2-1; unclear D gene. V shed 5 bases and J shed 10 bases, with 18 bases lying between them. Germline V gene sequence: CDR1 SGHTA, CDR2 FQGTGA. This CDR3 has 14 amino acids. The CDR3 protein is CASSIVRGNDEQFF. CDR3 nucleotide sequence: TGTGCCAGCAGCATTGTCCGAGGTAATGACGAGCAGTTCTTC.

The chain is built from TRBV9 and TRBJ1-1; 8 bases line up with TRBD1. There are 15 residues in the CDR3. The junction had 8 bases not matched to a gene; V was cut back by 4 bases and J by 3 bases. Germline assignment: CDR1 SGDLS and CDR2 YYNGEE. CDR3 sequence: CASSPTDREHTEAFF. The CDR3, as DNA: TGTGCCAGCAGCCCTACGGACAGGGAACACACTGAAGCTTTCTTT.

The table lists this clonotype with a few counts. The chain uses TRBV7-2 and TRBJ2-1; D is possibly TRBD1 (6 bases). The V and J ends lost 2 bases and 8 bases respectively, with 22 bases between them. Germline values: CDR1 SGHTA, CDR2 FQGNSA. The CDR3 sequence is 17 residues long. The CDR3 loop reads CASSLPPYRAPGHEQFF. The DNA of the CDR3 is TGTGCCAGCAGCTTACCACCTTACAGGGCGCCGGGTCATGAGCAGTTCTTC.

In its sample, this clonotype was seen many times. The genes are TRBV2 and TRBJ1-6; no clear D. Trimming removed 7 bases from V and 10 bases from J, with 14 bases in between. Looked up from germline, CDR1 is SNHLY and CDR2 is FYNNEI. This CDR3 is built from 13 residues. CDR3 sequence: CASKGPRESPLHF. The DNA of the CDR3 is TGTGCCAGCAAAGGGCCAAGGGAGTCACCCCTCCACTTT.

The V and J genes are TRBV18 and TRBJ2-2; D is uncertain. V was pared by 2 bases and J by 0 bases, with 4 bases between. CDR3 length: 14 residues. Germline loops: CDR1 KGHSH, CDR2 LQKENI. CDR3 sequence (DNA): TGTGCCAGCTCACCAACCGCGAACACCGGGGAGCTGTTTTTT. It yields the protein CASSPTANTGELFF.

In its sample, this clonotype was seen many times. The gene calls are TRBV10-3 and TRBJ1-5; D is ambiguous. V was clipped by 2 bases and J by 4 bases, with 6 bases between them. Germline V CDR1 and CDR2: ENHRY, SYGVKD. This CDR3 contains 13 residues. CDR3 protein: CAISEGENQPQHF. The CDR3 DNA follows: TGTGCCATCAGTGAGGGCGAAAATCAGCCCCAGCATTTT.

This clonotype has at least ten counts. V usage is TRBV2 and J usage is TRBJ1-1; maybe TRBD1 (5 bases). V lost 3 bases and J 4 bases, leaving 15 bases between the germline ends. Germline CDR1 and CDR2: SNHLY and FYNNEI. The CDR3 length is 15 residues. The DNA for the CDR3 is TGTGCCAGCAGTGATTTGGGCAGGGCTTCCACTGAAGCTTTCTTT. It is translated as CASSDLGRASTEAFF.

In its sample, this clonotype was seen a few times. J is TRBJ2-1 and V is TRBV7-3; 11 bases map to TRBD1. This CDR3 is built from 18 residues. CDR1 is SGHTA, CDR2 FQGTGA, per germline. V lost 4 bases to trimming and J lost 1 base; unmatched junction nucleotides: 9. The CDR3 nucleotides read TGTGCCAGCAGCTACCAACCGGGACAGGGGGGGTCCTACAATGAGCAGTTCTTC. Translated: CASSYQPGQGGSYNEQFF.

There are many counts of this clonotype. The chain uses TRBV13 and TRBJ2-3; D remains unclear. Trimming removed 4 bases at V and 5 bases at J, with 16 bases between. Per germline, CDR1 PRHDT and CDR2 FYEKMQ (reference sequence). The CDR3 consists of 15 residues. The CDR3: CASSWVDAPGDTQYF. CDR3 bases: TGTGCCAGCAGCTGGGTGGATGCTCCCGGAGATACGCAGTATTTT.

This clonotype was seen repeatedly, ten times or more. The gene calls are TRBV28 and TRBJ2-7; TRBD1 agrees at 8 bases. This CDR3 has 15 residues. V lost 4 bases, J lost 5 bases, and 10 bases stayed unmatched. Germline V gives CDR1 MDHEN, CDR2 SYDVKM. CDR3 region: CASSSPPGQGDEQYF. CDR3 bases: TGTGCCAGCAGTTCACCACCCGGACAGGGCGACGAGCAGTACTTC.

The J gene is TRBJ2-1, the V gene TRBV29-1; D is possibly TRBD1 (6 bases). This CDR3 contains 12 residues. V lost 6 bases to trimming and J lost 3 bases, with 9 bases between them. Germline CDR1 and CDR2: SQVTM and ANQGSEA. The CDR3 sequence: CSVRDIYNEQFF. The CDR3 coding sequence is TGCAGCGTCAGGGACATCTACAATGAGCAGTTCTTC.